This T cell receptor beta chain is from a study of T-cell reconstitution after alpha-beta-depleted transplantation in children. Points on this clonotype: What it binds is not known.

Study conclusions and caveats: Several hundred expanded graft clones reportedly were the source of alpha-beta T cells about two months after transplant. When one year had passed after transplant, most T-cell counts and diversity came from newly produced T cells. Surviving recipient T cells and thymic progenitors accounted for the high day-60 TCRbeta diversity observed in some patients.

Using unique molecular identifiers, the investigators prepared the TCRbeta library. TCRdb reanalysed the PCR reads using MiXCR and keeps one entry per CDR3 protein. The data contain around 580,000 distinct CDR3 sequences, 27% of them seen just once; the ten biggest clones take up 30% to 45%. CDR3 length: 16 residues. Germline loops: CDR1 MGHRA, CDR2 YSYEKL. V shed 0 bases, J shed 4 bases, and the junction held 4 bases outside the gene matches. J is TRBJ2-3 and V is TRBV4-1, with 10 bases aligning to TRBD2. Material: PBMCs, obtained before TCRalphabeta/CD19-depleted stem cell transplant. The sequence was obtained from a boy under two years old with Wiskott-Aldrich syndrome, due to receive a stem cell transplant. DNA for the CDR3: TGCGCCAGCAGCCAAGATCTTAGCGGGAGGCCAGATACGCAGTATTTT. Translating it yields CASSQDLSGRPDTQYF.